This T cell receptor beta chain was recovered during a study of PD-L1 blockade in urothelial cancer. Across the study: Intravenous atezolizumab, 1,200 mg every 3 weeks, was begun by patients around 2014. Prior chemotherapy ranged from 0 to 3 regimens per patient. Analyses were performed on blood at 3 weeks after treatment start (the second dose) and at 6 weeks.

The CDR3 totals 16 residues. Trimming cost V 2 bases and J 4 bases; bases outside gene matches: 8. Germline V lookup: CDR1 MNHEY, CDR2 SVGAGI. Spike-ins of synthetic TCR analog templates went into each PCR. Here immunoSEQ multiplex PCR was the method, and the copy in TCRdb shows in-frame clones only, minus some. This repertoire shows 85,000 to 90,000 clones, roughly nine tenths found once; its top ten account for roughly 0.97%. Documented time point: pretreatment peripheral blood. The chain employs TRBV6-5 and TRBJ2-1, with 7 bases lining up with TRBD2. The receptor was derived from an elderly woman with urothelial cancer. Specimen: PBMCs, collected around atezolizumab (anti-PD-L1) treatment. In DNA form, the CDR3 reads TGTGCCAGCAGTTACCGACTAAGCGGGAATTACAATGAGCAGTTCTTC. Protein: CASSYRLSGNYNEQFF.